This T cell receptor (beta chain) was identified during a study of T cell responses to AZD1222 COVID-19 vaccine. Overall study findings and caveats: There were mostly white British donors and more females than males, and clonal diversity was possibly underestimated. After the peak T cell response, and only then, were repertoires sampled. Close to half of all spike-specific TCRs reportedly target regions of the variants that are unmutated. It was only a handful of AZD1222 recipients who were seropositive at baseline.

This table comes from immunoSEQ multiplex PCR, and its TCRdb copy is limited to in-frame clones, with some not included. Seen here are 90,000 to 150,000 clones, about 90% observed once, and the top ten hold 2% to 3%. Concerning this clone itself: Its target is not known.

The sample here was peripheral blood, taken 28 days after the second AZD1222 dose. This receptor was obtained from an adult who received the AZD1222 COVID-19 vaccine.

CDR3 sequence: CASSAVQKELDTQYF. The CDR3 nucleotides read TGTGCCAGCAGCGCCGTACAGAAAGAGCTGGATACGCAGTATTTT. V usage is TRBV9 and J usage is TRBJ2-3; D gene unclear. The CDR3 runs 15 residues. Trimming took off 3 bases at V and 6 bases at J, with 17 bases between the two ends. CDR1 and CDR2 (germline): SGDLS, YYNGEE.